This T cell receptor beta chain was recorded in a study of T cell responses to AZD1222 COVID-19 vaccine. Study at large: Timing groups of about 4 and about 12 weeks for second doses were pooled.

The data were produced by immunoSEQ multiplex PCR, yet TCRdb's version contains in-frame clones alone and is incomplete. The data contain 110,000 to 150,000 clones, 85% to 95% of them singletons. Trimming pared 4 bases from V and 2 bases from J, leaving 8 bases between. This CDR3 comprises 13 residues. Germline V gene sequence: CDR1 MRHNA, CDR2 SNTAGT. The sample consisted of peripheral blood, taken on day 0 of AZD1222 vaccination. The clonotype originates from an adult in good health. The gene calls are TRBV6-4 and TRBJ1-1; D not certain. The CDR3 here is CASSVTINTEAFF. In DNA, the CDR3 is TGTGCCAGCAGTGTAACGATCAACACTGAAGCTTTCTTT.